This T cell receptor beta chain was profiled in a study of graft-versus-host responses after intestinal transplantation (dated by TCRdb to 2020 to 2023). Regarding the research as a whole: Recipients received multivisceral, liver-intestinal, or isolated intestinal transplants. All recipients received anti-thymocyte globulin induction followed by maintenance tacrolimus and steroids for around three years. After intestinal transplantation, graft-versus-host and host-versus-graft alloreactive T cell clones were followed in the graft, circulation and bone marrow using bulk TCR-beta CDR3 sequencing. Alloreactive clones were identified by sequencing pre-transplant mixed lymphocyte reaction products and comparing them with unstimulated pre-transplant donor and recipient T cells. A cohort of about 25 intestinal transplant recipients, including one retransplant, was enrolled, and a few patients lacking pretransplant specimens were excluded. Donor T cell macrochimerism was defined as a peak of at least 4% donor T cells among recipient peripheral blood mononuclear cells. Rather than going through the commercial service, samples from a few later patients were sequenced in-house on an Illumina MiSeq and processed with MiXCR.

Unmatched junction bases come to 2, with V trimmed by 4 bases and J by 4 bases. CDR1 and CDR2 are read off the germline V gene (reference sequence) as LNHDA and SQIVND. From the cysteine through the phenylalanine, the CDR3 covers 13 amino acids. Only the CDR3 part of the read is kept: 39 bases, read in frame from the first base. The investigation overall reported the following: Early after transplant, peak levels of circulating GvH clones were associated with declines in HvG clones. In the allografts of patients with donor T cell macrochimerism, GvH to HvG T cell clonal ratios were high. GvH clones turned up in recipient bone marrow, with some appearing earlier in ileal mucosa or blood, a pattern consistent with an intestinal mucosal origin. The relatively low number and heterogeneity of intestinal transplant patients limited the conclusions.

Of note for this clone: The specificity of this receptor is unknown. Base qualities are not provided; no much larger clone lies one nucleotide away.

In the first month after transplant, blood samples were collected up to 4 times, and after that at least monthly when available. Library generation was performed with the immunoSEQ multiplex PCR assay. For most patients, genomic DNA was subjected to high-throughput TCR-beta CDR3 sequencing by Adaptive Biotechnologies. In the source study's methods: Adaptive's ImmunoSEQ software was the source of the TCR sequencing data for 18 patients, while a few other patients were processed with MiXCR and VDJtools. Because the origin of CDR3 nucleotide sequences shared between donor and recipient could not be assigned, those sequences were removed. Alloreactive clones required at least 2-fold expansion over unstimulated cells and minimum CFSE-low frequency of 0.002% (template counts) or 0.001% (read counts). Clones were considered mappable if detected in sequenced pre-transplant spleen, lymph node, or MLR CFSE-low populations of the donor or recipient. The cumulative frequency of alloreactive clones was calculated as a percentage of all sequences, weighted by copy number. TCRdb's version of the immuneACCESS table is confined to in-frame rearrangements and falls short of the full clone set. An unresolved V gene accounts for under half of the shortfall where checked; the remainder is of unknown origin. That table gives V, J and clone size, and the DNA gave D and trimming. Across this sample there are tens of thousands of clones, with about 87% seen only once. The leading ten clones occupy approximately 1.6% of the sample.

The TCR comes from a human patient who received an intestinal transplant, so some T cells may come from the graft donor. The sequence links TRBV19 to TRBJ1-1, and 8 junctional nucleotides match TRBD1. The input for sequencing was PBMCs, taken 26 days after transplant. The nucleotide sequence reads as follows: TGTGCCAGTAGTACAACAGGGGGCACTGAAGCTTTCTTT. This gives the protein CASSTTGGTEAFF.